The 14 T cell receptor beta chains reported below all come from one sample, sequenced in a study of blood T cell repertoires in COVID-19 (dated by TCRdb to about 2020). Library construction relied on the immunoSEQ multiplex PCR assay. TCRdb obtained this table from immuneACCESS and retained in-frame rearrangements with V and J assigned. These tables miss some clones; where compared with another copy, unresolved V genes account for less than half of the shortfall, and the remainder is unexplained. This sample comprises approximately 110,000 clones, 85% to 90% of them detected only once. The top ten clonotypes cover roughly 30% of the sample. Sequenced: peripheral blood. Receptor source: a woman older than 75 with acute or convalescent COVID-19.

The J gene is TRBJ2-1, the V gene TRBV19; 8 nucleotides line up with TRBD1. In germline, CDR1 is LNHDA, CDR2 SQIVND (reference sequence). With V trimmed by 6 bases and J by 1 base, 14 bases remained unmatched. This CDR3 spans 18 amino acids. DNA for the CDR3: TGTGCCAGTAGCAAGAGGACGCCAGGGGGCGCTTCCTACAATGAGCAGTTCTTC. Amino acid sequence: CASSKRTPGGASYNEQFF.

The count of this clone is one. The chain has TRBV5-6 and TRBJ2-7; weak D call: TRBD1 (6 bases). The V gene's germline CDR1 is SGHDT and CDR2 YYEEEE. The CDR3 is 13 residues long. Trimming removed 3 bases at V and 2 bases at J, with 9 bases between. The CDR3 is CASSSDRTYEQYF. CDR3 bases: TGTGCCAGCAGCTCGGACAGAACCTACGAGCAGTACTTC.

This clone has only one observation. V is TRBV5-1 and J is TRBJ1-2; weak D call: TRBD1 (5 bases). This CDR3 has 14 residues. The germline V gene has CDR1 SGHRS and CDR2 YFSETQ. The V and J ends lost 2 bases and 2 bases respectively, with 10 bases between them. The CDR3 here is CASSFRVANYGYTF. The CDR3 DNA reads TGCGCCAGCAGCTTCAGGGTGGCGAACTATGGCTACACCTTC.

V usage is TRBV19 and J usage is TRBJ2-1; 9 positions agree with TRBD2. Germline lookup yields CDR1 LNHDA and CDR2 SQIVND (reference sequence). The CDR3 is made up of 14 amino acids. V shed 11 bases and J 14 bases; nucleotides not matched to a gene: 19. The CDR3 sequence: CAGLHGVAGGLEFF. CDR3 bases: TGTGCCGGCCTACATGGCGTGGCGGGGGGGCTAGAGTTCTTC.

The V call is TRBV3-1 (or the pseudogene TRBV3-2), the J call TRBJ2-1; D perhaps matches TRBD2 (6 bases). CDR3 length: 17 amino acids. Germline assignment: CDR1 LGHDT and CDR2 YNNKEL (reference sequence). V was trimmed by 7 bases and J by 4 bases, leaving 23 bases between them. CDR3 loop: CASTPGVAGTPYNEQFF. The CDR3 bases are TGTGCCAGCACCCCCGGGGTAGCCGGGACTCCATACAATGAGCAGTTCTTC.

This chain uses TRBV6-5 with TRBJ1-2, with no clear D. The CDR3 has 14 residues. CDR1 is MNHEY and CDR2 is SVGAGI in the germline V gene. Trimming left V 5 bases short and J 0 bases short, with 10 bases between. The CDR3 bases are TGTGCCAGCAGTCCGCCAGATCCTAACTATGGCTACACCTTC. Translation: CASSPPDPNYGYTF.

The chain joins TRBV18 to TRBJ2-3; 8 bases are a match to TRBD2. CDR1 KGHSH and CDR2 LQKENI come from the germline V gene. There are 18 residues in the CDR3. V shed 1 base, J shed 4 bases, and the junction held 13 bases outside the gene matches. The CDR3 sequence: CASSPRAGARQVPDTQYF. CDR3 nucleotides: TGTGCCAGCTCACCACGAGCGGGGGCACGCCAGGTCCCAGATACGCAGTATTTT.

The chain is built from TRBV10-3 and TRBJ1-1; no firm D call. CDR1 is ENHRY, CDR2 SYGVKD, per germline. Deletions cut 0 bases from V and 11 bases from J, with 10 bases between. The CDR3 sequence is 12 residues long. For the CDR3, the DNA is TGTGCCATCAGTGAGTCTCGAGTTGCCGCTTTCTTT. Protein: CAISESRVAAFF.

In nucleotides, the CDR3 is TGTGCCAGCAGCAAAGGGGCCCTAGCGGGGGGAAAAAACATTCAGTACTTC. Amino acids: CASSKGALAGGKNIQYF. This chain joins TRBV21-1 and TRBJ2-4; the table's D call of TRBD2 was not tested on the DNA. TRBV21-1 is given as a pseudogene. The CDR3 covers 17 residues.

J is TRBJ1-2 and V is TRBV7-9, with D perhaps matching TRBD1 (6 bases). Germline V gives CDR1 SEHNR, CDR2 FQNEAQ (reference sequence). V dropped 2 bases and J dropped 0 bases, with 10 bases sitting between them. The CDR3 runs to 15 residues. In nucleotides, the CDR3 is TGTGCCAGCAGCTTATACAGGGCGGCTAACTATGGCTACACCTTC. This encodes CASSLYRAANYGYTF. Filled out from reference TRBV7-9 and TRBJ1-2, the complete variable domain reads DTGVSQNPRHKITKRGQNVTFRCDPISEHNRLYWYRQTLGQGPEFLTYFQNEAQLEKSRLLSDRFSAERPKGSFSTLEIQRTEQGDSAMYLCASSLYRAANYGYTFGSGTRLTVV.

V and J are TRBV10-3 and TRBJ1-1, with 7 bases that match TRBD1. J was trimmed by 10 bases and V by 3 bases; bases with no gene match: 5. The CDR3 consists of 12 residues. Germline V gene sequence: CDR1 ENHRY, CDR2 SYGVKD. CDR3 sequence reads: CAISESDRAAFF. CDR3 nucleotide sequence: TGTGCCATCAGTGAATCTGACAGGGCAGCTTTCTTT.

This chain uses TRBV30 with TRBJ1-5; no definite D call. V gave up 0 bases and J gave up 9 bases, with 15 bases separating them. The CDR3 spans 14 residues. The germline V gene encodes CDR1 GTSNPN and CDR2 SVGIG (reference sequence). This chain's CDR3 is CAWSVSSAGSPQHF. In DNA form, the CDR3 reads TGTGCCTGGAGTGTGTCGTCGGCAGGTTCGCCCCAGCATTTT.

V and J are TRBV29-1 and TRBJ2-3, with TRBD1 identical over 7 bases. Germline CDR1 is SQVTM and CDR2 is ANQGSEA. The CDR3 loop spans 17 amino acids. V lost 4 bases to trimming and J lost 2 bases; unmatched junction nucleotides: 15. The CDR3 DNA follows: TGCAGCGTTGCAGGGGGACCTAATCGGGGAAACACAGATACGCAGTATTTT. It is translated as CSVAGGPNRGNTDTQYF.

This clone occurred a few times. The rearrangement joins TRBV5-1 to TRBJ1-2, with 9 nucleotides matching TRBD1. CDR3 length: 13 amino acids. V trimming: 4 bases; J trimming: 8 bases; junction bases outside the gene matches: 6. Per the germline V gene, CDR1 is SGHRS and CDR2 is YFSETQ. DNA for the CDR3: TGCGCCAGCAGCACGGACAGGGGTGAAGGCTACACCTTC. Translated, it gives CASSTDRGEGYTF.